The clone carrying this T cell receptor (beta chain) came up a few times. Antigen unknown. A process of 5'RACE template switching, which added a universal primer site and UMIs, was used to make TCR cDNA. TCRdb itself ran the 5' RACE reads through MiXCR, one entry per CDR3 protein. There are more than 80,000 distinct CDR3 sequences in the sample; roughly 6% occur only once, and over 40% lies in the top ten. This CDR3 has 15 amino acids. Germline lookup yields CDR1 SEHNR and CDR2 FQNEAQ (reference sequence). V was clipped by 5 bases and J by 2 bases; unmatched bases: 8. This entry is derived from a study of T cells after yellow fever vaccination. Findings and caveats of the study: Most clones from primary vaccination resurfaced after the booster (around 97% CD4, around 90% CD8). On re-exposure, the response was weaker but peaked faster, at day 5 versus 15.

The starting material was CD8+ T cells sorted from PBMCs, obtained 10 days after the yellow fever booster vaccination. V and J are TRBV7-9 and TRBJ2-5, with TRBD1 matching 7 bases. The receptor was derived from a man aged 18 to 30 who received the YFV17D yellow fever vaccine. The CDR3 DNA reads TGTGCCAGCAGCCCGGGACAGCTTCGACAAGAGACCCAGTACTTC. Translating it yields CASSPGQLRQETQYF.